These T cell receptor beta chains were read from a single sample in a study of OX40 agonist ivuxolimab in advanced cancers. Produced via immunoSEQ multiplex PCR; TCRdb's table is partial and in-frame only. The table lists 40,000 to 45,000 clones, 75% to 90% of them singletons. Specimen: CD4+ or CD8+ T cells sorted from blood, collected in a trial of the OX40 agonist ivuxolimab. These receptors all come from an adult with an advanced solid tumor such as melanoma, head and neck, liver or kidney cancer. Both conserved end residues are part of each CDR3. A D gene is named only where the DNA matches it firmly. Clone sizes are given selectively: once, few, many, or a class where the clone is expanded.

clone_size j_call v_call d_call cdr3_aa cdr3_nt
- TRBJ2-2 TRBV11-2 TRBD2 CASSSSLGGRGGTGELFF TGTGCCAGCAGCTCCTCCTTGGGCGGGAGAGGTGGCACCGGGGAGCTGTTTTTT
- TRBJ2-3 TRBV7-9 TRBD2 CASRRLAGNTDTQYF TGTGCCAGCAGAAGACTAGCGGGGAACACAGATACGCAGTATTTT
- TRBJ2-5 TRBV2 - CAIPDPWGETQYF TGTGCCATTCCGGACCCATGGGGGGAGACCCAGTACTTC
- TRBJ2-7 TRBV19 - CASSYGDPTYEQYF TGTGCCAGTAGCTACGGGGACCCCACCTACGAGCAGTACTTC
few TRBJ1-2 TRBV28 TRBD1 CASTVTGGYGYTF TGTGCCAGCACCGTTACAGGGGGCTATGGCTACACCTTC
- TRBJ1-1 TRBV7-8 - CASSLTGTMAFF TGTGCCAGCAGCTTAACAGGGACGATGGCTTTCTTT
- TRBJ1-2 TRBV2 TRBD1 CASRGQGNYGYTF TGTGCCAGCAGGGGACAGGGAAACTATGGCTACACCTTC
- TRBJ2-2 TRBV10-3 - CAISERSPGVSGELFF TGTGCCATCAGTGAGAGGTCCCCAGGTGTGAGCGGGGAGCTGTTTTTT
- TRBJ2-7 TRBV7-3 - CASSYGPSARYEQYF TGTGCCAGCAGCTATGGGCCTAGCGCCAGGTACGAGCAGTACTTC
- TRBJ1-1 TRBV27 TRBD1 CASSRTRGPANTEAFF TGTGCCAGCAGCCGTACCAGGGGGCCCGCGAACACTGAAGCTTTCTTT
- TRBJ1-5 TRBV4-1 - CASSPGLSGAQHF TGCGCCAGCAGCCCCGGACTTTCGGGGGCCCAGCATTTT
- TRBJ2-5 TRBV7-3 - CASSSSHRETQYF TGTGCCAGCAGCTCTAGCCATAGAGAGACCCAGTACTTC
- TRBJ2-1 TRBV7-2 - CASSNNEQFF TGTGCCAGCTCTAATAATGAGCAGTTCTTC
- TRBJ2-7 TRBV5-1 - CASSSLPAGTYEQYF TGCGCCAGCAGCTCACTCCCGGCAGGAACCTACGAGCAGTACTTC
- TRBJ2-1 TRBV19 TRBD2 CASSSRLAGGNNEQFF TGTGCCAGTAGTTCCCGACTAGCGGGAGGTAACAATGAGCAGTTCTTC
few TRBJ1-5 TRBV12-5 TRBD1 CASGSTGASNQPQHF TGTGCTAGTGGTTCCACAGGGGCCTCCAATCAGCCCCAGCATTTT
once TRBJ1-1 TRBV7-9 - CASSLEAGMAEAFF TGTGCCAGCAGCTTAGAGGCAGGGATGGCTGAAGCTTTCTTT
once TRBJ2-7 TRBV6-6 TRBD1 CASRDLGGNYEQYF TGTGCCAGCAGAGATCTAGGGGGCAATTACGAGCAGTACTTC
- TRBJ2-5 TRBV30 - CAGGRVVQETQYF TGTGCCGGGGGACGGGTAGTACAAGAGACCCAGTACTTC
- TRBJ1-5 TRBV7-6 - CASSFGLGGNQPQHF TGTGCCAGCAGCTTCGGTTTAGGCGGCAATCAGCCCCAGCATTTT
- TRBJ1-1 TRBV9 TRBD1 CASSVDPGGEAFF TGTGCCAGCAGCGTAGATCCAGGGGGTGAAGCTTTCTTT
- TRBJ2-5 TRBV19 - CASSFTGYQETQYF TGTGCCAGTAGTTTTACAGGGTACCAAGAGACCCAGTACTTC
- TRBJ2-3 TRBV6-5 - CASSYSGGRDTDTQYF TGTGCCAGCAGTTACTCGGGGGGAAGGGACACAGATACGCAGTATTTT
- TRBJ2-3 TRBV7-9 - CASSLQGTTDTQYF TGTGCCAGCAGCCTCCAGGGGACCACAGATACGCAGTATTTT
- TRBJ2-7 TRBV21-1 - CASSPLTGNSYEQYF TGTGCCAGCAGCCCTCTGACAGGGAACTCCTACGAGCAGTACTTC
- TRBJ2-5 TRBV9 TRBD2 CASSVGPAGGSETQYF TGTGCCAGCAGCGTAGGCCCAGCGGGAGGTTCGGAGACCCAGTACTTC
- TRBJ2-7 TRBV9 - CASSVVGTETYEQYF TGTGCCAGCAGCGTAGTTGGGACGGAGACCTACGAGCAGTACTTC
- TRBJ2-5 TRBV27 - CASSKRGFQRGETQYF TGTGCCAGCAGTAAAAGGGGGTTTCAAAGGGGGGAGACCCAGTACTTC
- TRBJ1-6 TRBV6-4 - CASSDSTFNSPLHF TGTGCCAGCAGTGACTCGACTTTTAATTCACCCCTCCACTTT
- TRBJ1-5 TRBV5-6 - CASSLYVPLNSNQPQHF TGTGCCAGCAGCTTATACGTGCCATTGAATAGCAATCAGCCCCAGCATTTT
- TRBJ2-7 TRBV30 - CAWSVGGNKYEQYF TGTGCCTGGAGTGTTGGCGGAAATAAGTACGAGCAGTACTTC
few TRBJ2-3 TRBV5-1 - CASSGRTADTQYF TGCGCCAGCAGCGGTAGGACAGCAGATACGCAGTATTTT
once TRBJ2-3 TRBV11-2 - CASSFRDTQYF TGTGCCAGCAGCTTTCGGGATACGCAGTATTTT
- TRBJ1-2 TRBV5-1 - CASSMGRTYGYTF TGCGCCAGCAGCATGGGACGGACCTATGGCTACACCTTC
few TRBJ2-7 TRBV28 - CASSLGGGYYEQYF TGTGCCAGCAGTTTAGGCGGGGGCTATTACGAGCAGTACTTC
- TRBJ1-2 TRBV20-1 TRBD1 CSATTGGGYTF TGCAGTGCTACCACAGGGGGAGGCTACACCTTC
- TRBJ2-1 TRBV10-1 - CASSDATNNEQFF TGCGCCAGCAGTGATGCAACTAACAATGAGCAGTTCTTC
- TRBJ1-1 TRBV7-9 - CASSSTKDKLNTEAFF TGTGCCAGCAGCTCGACCAAGGACAAACTAAACACTGAAGCTTTCTTT
- TRBJ2-7 TRBV29-1 - CSVGEVYEQYF TGCAGCGTCGGGGAGGTGTACGAGCAGTACTTC
- TRBJ2-3 TRBV6-5 TRBD2 CASSYLAREVLDTQYF TGTGCCAGCAGTTACCTGGCGCGGGAGGTTCTGGATACGCAGTATTTT
- TRBJ2-1 TRBV5-1 TRBD2 CASSDTSGSYNEQFF TGCGCCAGCAGCGACACTAGCGGCTCCTACAATGAGCAGTTCTTC
- TRBJ2-2 TRBV5-4 - CASSLNRGGGELFF TGTGCCAGCAGCTTGAACAGAGGGGGCGGGGAGCTGTTTTTT
- TRBJ2-7 TRBV20-1 - CSGARDEQYF TGCAGTGGGGCGCGGGACGAGCAGTACTTC
- TRBJ1-5 TRBV19 - CASNRQNSNQPQHF TGTGCCAGTAACAGGCAGAATAGCAATCAGCCCCAGCATTTT
- TRBJ1-1 TRBV7-8 TRBD1 CASSSGQPNTEAFF TGTGCCAGCAGCTCGGGACAGCCGAACACTGAAGCTTTCTTT
- TRBJ1-1 TRBV6-1 - CASSGLGRANTEAFF TGTGCCAGCAGTGGTCTGGGTCGGGCGAACACTGAAGCTTTCTTT
- TRBJ2-7 TRBV19 TRBD1 CASSIGDRGGYEQYF TGTGCCAGTAGTATTGGGGACAGGGGCGGGTACGAGCAGTACTTC
- TRBJ2-7 TRBV29-1 - CSVGQQGYEQYF TGCAGCGTTGGTCAGCAGGGTTACGAGCAGTACTTC